The 5 T cell receptor beta chains in this list originate from one sample, sequenced in a study of shared clonotypes between healthy human individuals. Clones were sequenced by immunoSEQ multiplex PCR, and TCRdb holds only the in-frame ones, with some missing. The sample holds more than 900,000 clones, about four fifths seen once. Sequenced material: memory CD4+ T cells from PBMCs. Subset specified: CD45RA-negative fraction. The receptor source for this set is a young man in good health. Some clones in this sample may be carry-over from other donors' samples.

This clone appeared a few times. The chain combines TRBV28 with TRBJ2-2; 8 bases match TRBD2. This CDR3 is 14 amino acids long. The germline V gene has CDR1 MDHEN and CDR2 SYDVKM. The junction had 9 bases not matched to a gene; V was cut back by 8 bases and J by 7 bases. The CDR3 DNA follows: TGTGCCAGCCGAGCGGGAGTAAAGGGCGGGGAGCTGTTTTTT. Translation gives CASRAGVKGGELFF.

This clone was observed a single time. A much larger clone differs from this one at a single base, so this may be a read error. The rearrangement links TRBV6-5 to TRBJ1-1; D perhaps matches TRBD1 (6 bases). This CDR3 region has 11 residues. Germline CDR1 is MNHEY and CDR2 is SVGAGI. V was shortened by 5 bases and J by 12 bases, with 13 bases between the two germline ends. CDR3 coding DNA: TGTGCCAGCAGTAACAGGGTGGTAACTTTCTTT. Its translation is CASSNRVVTFF.

This clone is a singleton in its sample. This chain joins TRBV6-5 and TRBJ1-2; 9 nucleotides agree with TRBD1. The CDR3 runs to 13 residues. CDR1 is MNHEY, CDR2 SVGAGI, per germline. Unmatched junction bases numbered 7, after V lost 10 bases and J lost 4 bases. The CDR3 region has the DNA TGTGCCACTAACAGGGGGCAGGGCTATGGCTACACCTTC. Protein sequence: CATNRGQGYGYTF.

A single count supports this clone. The V gene is TRBV19, the J gene TRBJ2-3; TRBD2 agrees at 8 bases. V lost 3 bases and J lost 4; bases outside the gene matches: 6. CDR3 length equals 15 residues. Germline loops: CDR1 LNHDA, CDR2 SQIVND (reference sequence). The CDR3 loop is CASSIVAGTADTQYF. The CDR3 DNA follows: TGTGCCAGTAGTATTGTAGCGGGAACAGCAGATACGCAGTATTTT.

The CDR3, as DNA: TGTGCCAGCAGCTCAGTGACTAGCGGGGACTACTACAATGAGCAGTTCTTC. Its translation: CASSSVTSGDYYNEQFF. V is TRBV7-8 and J is TRBJ2-1; 11 bases agree with TRBD2. Germline-derived CDR1 and CDR2 are SGHVS and FQNEAQ. This CDR3 region has 17 residues. Unmatched junction bases numbered 8, after V lost 4 bases and J lost 3 bases.